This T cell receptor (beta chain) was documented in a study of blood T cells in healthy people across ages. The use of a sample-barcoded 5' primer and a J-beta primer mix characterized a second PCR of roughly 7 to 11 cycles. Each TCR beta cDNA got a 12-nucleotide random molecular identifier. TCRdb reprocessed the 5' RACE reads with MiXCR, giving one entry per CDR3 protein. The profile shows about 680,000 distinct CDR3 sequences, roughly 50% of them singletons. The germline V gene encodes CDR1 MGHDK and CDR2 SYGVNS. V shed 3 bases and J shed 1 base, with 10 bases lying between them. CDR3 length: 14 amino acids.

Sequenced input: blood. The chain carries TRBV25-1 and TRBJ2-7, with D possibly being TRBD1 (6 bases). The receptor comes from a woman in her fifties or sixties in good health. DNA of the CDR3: TGTGCCAGCAGTGAGAAGGGACAATCCTACGAGCAGTACTTC. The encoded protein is CASSEKGQSYEQYF.